One T cell receptor beta chain is described in this entry. In the study's own analysis: Counts of nucleated cells, estimated from reference gene primer amplification, were obtained. Data came from immunoSEQ multiplex PCR; TCRdb stores just in-frame clones and leaves some out. Clone size and V and J calls were adopted from that table, with D and trimming inferred from the DNA. The repertoire has fewer than 300,000 clones, over 75% of them found once; the top ten carry 0.95% to 1.3%. This sample is drawn from a study of blood T cell repertoires in COVID-19. Study members were between 18 and 89 years old and lived in some 22 US regions. Cohort placement rested on clinical history that participants reported themselves. Donors of Cohort 3 who recovered were those that had two negative PCRs, clearance, or symptom resolution. The receptor comes from a woman under 40 who had recovered from COVID-19. Sequenced: PBMCs or T cells enriched from blood (not recorded which).

For the CDR3, the DNA is TGTGCCAGCAGTCCAAGGTGGCAGGGGGTGGATGAAGCTTTCTTT. Its translation: CASSPRWQGVDEAFF. V is TRBV28 and J is TRBJ1-1, with 7 bases lining up with TRBD1. The V and J ends lost 5 bases and 7 bases, in that order; junction bases with no gene match: 13. The CDR3 spans 15 residues. Per germline, CDR1 MDHEN and CDR2 SYDVKM.